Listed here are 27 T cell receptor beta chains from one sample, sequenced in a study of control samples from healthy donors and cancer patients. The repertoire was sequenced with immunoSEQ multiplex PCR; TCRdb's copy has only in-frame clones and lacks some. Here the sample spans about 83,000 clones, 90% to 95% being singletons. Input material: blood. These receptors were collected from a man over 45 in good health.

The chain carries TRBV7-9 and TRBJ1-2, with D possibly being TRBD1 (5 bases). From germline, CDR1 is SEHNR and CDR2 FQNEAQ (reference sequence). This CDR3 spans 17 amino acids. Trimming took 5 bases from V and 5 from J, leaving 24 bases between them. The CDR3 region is CASSIQAGTGKGYGYTF. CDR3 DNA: TGTGCCAGCAGCATCCAGGCCGGGACGGGTAAAGGTTATGGCTACACCTTC.

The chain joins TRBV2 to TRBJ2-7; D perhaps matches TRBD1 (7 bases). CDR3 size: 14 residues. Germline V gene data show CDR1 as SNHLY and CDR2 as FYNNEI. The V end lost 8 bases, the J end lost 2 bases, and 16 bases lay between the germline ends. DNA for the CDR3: TGTGCCAGCCAATTCCAGGGGGGCACCTACGAGCAGTACTTC. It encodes CASQFQGGTYEQYF.

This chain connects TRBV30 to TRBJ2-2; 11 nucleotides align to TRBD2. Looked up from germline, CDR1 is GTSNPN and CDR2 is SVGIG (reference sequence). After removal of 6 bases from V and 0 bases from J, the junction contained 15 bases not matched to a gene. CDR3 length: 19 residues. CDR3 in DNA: TGTGCCTGCCCCCTTCGAGGGACTAGCGGTACCGCGAACACCGGGGAGCTGTTTTTT. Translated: CACPLRGTSGTANTGELFF. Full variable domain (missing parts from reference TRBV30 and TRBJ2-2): SQTIHQWPATLVQPVGSPLSLECTVEGTSNPNLYWYRQAAGRGLQLLFYSVGIGQISSEVPQNLSASRPQDRQFILSSKKLLLSDSGFYLCACPLRGTSGTANTGELFFGEGSRLTVL.

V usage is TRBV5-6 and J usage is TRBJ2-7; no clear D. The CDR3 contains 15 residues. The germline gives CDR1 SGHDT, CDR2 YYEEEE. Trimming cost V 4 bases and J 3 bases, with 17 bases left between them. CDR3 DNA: TGTGCCAGCAGCCACCAAAGGCTTAGCCTCTACGAGCAGTACTTC. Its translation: CASSHQRLSLYEQYF.

CDR3 loop: CASSQDSGGNQKLFF. The CDR3 DNA follows: TGTGCCAGCAGCCAAGATTCAGGGGGAAATCAAAAACTGTTTTTT. This rearrangement joins TRBV4-2 to TRBJ1-4; TRBD1 matches 7 bases. Trimming cost V 0 bases and J 9 bases; bases outside gene matches: 7. CDR3 length: 15 amino acids. Germline CDR1 and CDR2: LGHNA and YNFKEQ.

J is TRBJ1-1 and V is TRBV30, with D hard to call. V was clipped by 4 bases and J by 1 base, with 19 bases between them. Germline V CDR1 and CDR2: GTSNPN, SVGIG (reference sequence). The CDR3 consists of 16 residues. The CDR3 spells CAWNNRPTSPNTEAFF. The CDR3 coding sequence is TGTGCCTGGAATAACCGGCCCACCTCCCCGAACACTGAAGCTTTCTTT.

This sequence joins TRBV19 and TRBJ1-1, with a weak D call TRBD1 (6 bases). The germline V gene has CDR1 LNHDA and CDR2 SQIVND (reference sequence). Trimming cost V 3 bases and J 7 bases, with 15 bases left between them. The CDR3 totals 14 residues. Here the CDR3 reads CASSIRGGAGEAFF. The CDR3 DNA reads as TGTGCCAGTAGTATTCGGGGGGGGGCCGGTGAAGCTTTCTTT.

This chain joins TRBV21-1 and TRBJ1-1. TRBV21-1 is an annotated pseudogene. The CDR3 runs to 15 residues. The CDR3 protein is CASRDRRQANTEAFF. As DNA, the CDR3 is TGTGCCAGCAGGGACCGACGCCAAGCGAACACTGAAGCTTTCTTT.

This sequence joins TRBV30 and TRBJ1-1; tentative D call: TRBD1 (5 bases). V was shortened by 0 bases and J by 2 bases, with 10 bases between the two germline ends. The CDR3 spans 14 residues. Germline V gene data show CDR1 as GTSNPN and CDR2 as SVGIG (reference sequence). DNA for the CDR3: TGTGCCTGGAGTGTGGGGCCCAGAAACACTGAAGCTTTCTTT. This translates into CAWSVGPRNTEAFF. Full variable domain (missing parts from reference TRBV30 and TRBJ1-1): SQTIHQWPATLVQPVGSPLSLECTVEGTSNPNLYWYRQAAGRGLQLLFYSVGIGQISSEVPQNLSASRPQDRQFILSSKKLLLSDSGFYLCAWSVGPRNTEAFFGQGTRLTVV.

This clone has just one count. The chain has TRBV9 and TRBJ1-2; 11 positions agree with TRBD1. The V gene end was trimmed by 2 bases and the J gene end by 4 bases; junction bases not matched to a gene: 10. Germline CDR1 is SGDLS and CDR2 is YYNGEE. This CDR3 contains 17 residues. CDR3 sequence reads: CASSVVRPGQGGYGYTF. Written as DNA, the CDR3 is TGTGCCAGCAGCGTGGTTCGTCCGGGACAGGGGGGCTATGGCTACACCTTC.

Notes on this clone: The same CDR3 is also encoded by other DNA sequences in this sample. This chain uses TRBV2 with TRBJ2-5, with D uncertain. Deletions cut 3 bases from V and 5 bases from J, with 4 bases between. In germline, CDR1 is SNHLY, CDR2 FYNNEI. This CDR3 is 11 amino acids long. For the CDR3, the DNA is TGTGCCAGCAGTGAGGAGGAGACCCAGTACTTC. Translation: CASSEEETQYF.

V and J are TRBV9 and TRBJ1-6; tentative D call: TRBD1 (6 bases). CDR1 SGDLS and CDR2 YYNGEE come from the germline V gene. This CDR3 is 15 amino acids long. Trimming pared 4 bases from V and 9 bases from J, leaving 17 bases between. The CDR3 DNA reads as TGTGCCAGCAGCCCCCGGACAGTTGACTCTTCACCCCTCCACTTT. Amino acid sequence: CASSPRTVDSSPLHF.

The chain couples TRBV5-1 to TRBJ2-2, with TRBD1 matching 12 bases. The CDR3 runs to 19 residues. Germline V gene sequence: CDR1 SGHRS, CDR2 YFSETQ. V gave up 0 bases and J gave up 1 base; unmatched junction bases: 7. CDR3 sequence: CASSLAGTGGGMNTGELFF. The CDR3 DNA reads TGCGCCAGCAGCTTGGCTGGGACAGGGGGCGGGATGAACACCGGGGAGCTGTTTTTT. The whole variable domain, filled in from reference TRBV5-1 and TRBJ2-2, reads KAGVTQTPRYLIKTRGQQVTLSCSPISGHRSVSWYQQTPGQGLQFLFEYFSETQRNKGNFPGRFSGRQFSNSRSEMNVSTLELGDSALYLCASSLAGTGGGMNTGELFFGEGSRLTVL.

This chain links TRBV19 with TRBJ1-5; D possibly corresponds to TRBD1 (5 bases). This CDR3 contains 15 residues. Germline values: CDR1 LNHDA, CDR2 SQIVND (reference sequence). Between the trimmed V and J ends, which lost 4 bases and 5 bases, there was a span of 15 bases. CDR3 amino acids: CASSSQGRPDQPQHF. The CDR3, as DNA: TGTGCCAGTAGTAGCCAGGGAAGGCCCGATCAGCCCCAGCATTTT.

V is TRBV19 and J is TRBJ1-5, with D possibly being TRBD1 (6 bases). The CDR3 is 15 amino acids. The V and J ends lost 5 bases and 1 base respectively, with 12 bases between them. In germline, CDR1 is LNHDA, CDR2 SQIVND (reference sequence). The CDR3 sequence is CASSLQGLSNQPQHF. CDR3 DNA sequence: TGTGCCAGTAGTTTACAGGGATTGAGCAATCAGCCCCAGCATTTT.

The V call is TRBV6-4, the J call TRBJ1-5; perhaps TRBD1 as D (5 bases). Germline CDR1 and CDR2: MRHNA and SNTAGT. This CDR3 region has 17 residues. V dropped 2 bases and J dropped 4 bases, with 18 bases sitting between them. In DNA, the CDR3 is TGTGCCAGCAGTGACGAGGACCAGGGCCTCGGGAATCAGCCCCAGCATTTT. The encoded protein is CASSDEDQGLGNQPQHF.

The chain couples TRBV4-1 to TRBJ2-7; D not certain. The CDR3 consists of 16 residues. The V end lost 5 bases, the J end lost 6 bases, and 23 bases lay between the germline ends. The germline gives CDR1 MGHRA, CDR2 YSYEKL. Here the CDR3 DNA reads TGCGCCAGCAGCGCTCAGATCTTCTTTATAGGTGGCGAGCAGTACTTC. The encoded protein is CASSAQIFFIGGEQYF.

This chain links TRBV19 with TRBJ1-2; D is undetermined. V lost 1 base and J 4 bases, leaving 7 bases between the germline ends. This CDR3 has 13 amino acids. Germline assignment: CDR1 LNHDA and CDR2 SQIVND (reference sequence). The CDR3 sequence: CASSIGQLYGYTF. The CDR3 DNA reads TGTGCCAGTAGTATAGGTCAGCTCTATGGCTACACCTTC.

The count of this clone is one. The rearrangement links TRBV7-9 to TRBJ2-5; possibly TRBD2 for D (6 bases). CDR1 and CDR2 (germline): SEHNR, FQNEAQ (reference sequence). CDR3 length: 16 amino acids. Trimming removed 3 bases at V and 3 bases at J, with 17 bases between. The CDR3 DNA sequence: TGTGCCAGCAGCTTCCAAGCCGGGGGAAGAAAAGAGACCCAGTACTTC. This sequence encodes CASSFQAGGRKETQYF.

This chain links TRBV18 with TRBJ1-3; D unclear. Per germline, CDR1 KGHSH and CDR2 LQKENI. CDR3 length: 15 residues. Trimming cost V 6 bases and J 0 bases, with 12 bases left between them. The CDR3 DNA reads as TGTGCCAGCTCCCCGGGAGAGGTCTCTGGAAACACCATATATTTT. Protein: CASSPGEVSGNTIYF.

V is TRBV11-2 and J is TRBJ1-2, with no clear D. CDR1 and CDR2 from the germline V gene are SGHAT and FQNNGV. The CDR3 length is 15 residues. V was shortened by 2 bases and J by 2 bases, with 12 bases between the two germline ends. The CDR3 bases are TGTGCCAGCAGCTTATATATGACCTTAAACTATGGCTACACCTTC. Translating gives CASSLYMTLNYGYTF.

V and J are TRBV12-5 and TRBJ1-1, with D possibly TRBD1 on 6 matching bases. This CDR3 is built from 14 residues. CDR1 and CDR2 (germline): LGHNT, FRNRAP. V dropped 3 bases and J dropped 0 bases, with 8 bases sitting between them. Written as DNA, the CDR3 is TGTGCTAGTGGTTTAGGGGGACTGAACACTGAAGCTTTCTTT. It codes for CASGLGGLNTEAFF.

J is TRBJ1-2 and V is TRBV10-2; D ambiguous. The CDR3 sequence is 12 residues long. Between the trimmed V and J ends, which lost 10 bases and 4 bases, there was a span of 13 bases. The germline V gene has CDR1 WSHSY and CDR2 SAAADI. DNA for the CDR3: TGCGCCATCGCCCAAGACTTCTATGGCTACACCTTC. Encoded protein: CAIAQDFYGYTF.

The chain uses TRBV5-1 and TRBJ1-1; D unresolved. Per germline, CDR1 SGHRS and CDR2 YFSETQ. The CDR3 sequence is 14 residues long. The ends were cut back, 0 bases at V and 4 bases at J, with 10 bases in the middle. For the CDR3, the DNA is TGCGCCAGCAGCTTGGCCGGGAGTGGCACTGAAGCTTTCTTT. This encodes CASSLAGSGTEAFF.

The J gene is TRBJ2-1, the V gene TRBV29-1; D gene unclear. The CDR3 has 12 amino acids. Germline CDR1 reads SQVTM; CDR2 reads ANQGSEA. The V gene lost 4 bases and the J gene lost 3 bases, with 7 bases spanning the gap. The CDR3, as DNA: TGCAGCGTTGTATGGGGCTACAATGAGCAGTTCTTC. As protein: CSVVWGYNEQFF.

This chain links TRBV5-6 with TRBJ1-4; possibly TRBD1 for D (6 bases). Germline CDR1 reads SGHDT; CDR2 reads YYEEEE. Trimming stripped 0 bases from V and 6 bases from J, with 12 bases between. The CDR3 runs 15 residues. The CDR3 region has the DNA TGTGCCAGCAGCTTGGCCGGGGGGCCGGATGAAAAACTGTTTTTT. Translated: CASSLAGGPDEKLFF.

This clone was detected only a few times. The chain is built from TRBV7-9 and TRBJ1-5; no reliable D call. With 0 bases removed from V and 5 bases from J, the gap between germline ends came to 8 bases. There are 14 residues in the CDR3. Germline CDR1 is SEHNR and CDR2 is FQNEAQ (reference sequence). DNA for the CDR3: TGTGCCAGCAGCTTAGCGTATGATCATCAGCCCCAGCATTTT. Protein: CASSLAYDHQPQHF.